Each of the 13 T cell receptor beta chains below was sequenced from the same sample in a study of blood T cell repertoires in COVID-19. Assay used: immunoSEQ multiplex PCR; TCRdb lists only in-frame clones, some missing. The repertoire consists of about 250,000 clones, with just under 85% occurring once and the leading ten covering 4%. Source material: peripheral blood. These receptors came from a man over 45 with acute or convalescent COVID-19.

CDR3 loop: CASHSPGGDGITGELFF. The CDR3 DNA sequence: TGTGCCAGCCACTCCCCCGGGGGGGACGGGATTACCGGGGAGCTGTTTTTT. The V call is TRBV28, the J call TRBJ2-2, with 8 nucleotides matching TRBD2. CDR1 is MDHEN and CDR2 is SYDVKM in the germline V gene. This CDR3 has 17 residues. V was pared by 8 bases and J by 5 bases, with 16 bases of the junction left unmatched.

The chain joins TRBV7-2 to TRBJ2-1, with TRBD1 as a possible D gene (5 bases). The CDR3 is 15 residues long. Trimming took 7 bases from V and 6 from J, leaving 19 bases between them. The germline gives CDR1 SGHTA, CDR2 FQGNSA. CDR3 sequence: CASTPNRDRLNEQFF. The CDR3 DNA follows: TGTGCCAGCACCCCGAACCGCGACAGACTCAATGAGCAGTTCTTC.

CDR3 nucleotides: TGTGCCAGCAGCTTAGGGACGGAGTCCTACGAGCAGTACTTC. Translating gives CASSLGTESYEQYF. The chain carries TRBV13 and TRBJ2-7, with D unresolved. Per germline, CDR1 PRHDT and CDR2 FYEKMQ (reference sequence). This CDR3 is 14 amino acids long. V dropped 0 bases and J dropped 1 base, with 7 bases sitting between them.

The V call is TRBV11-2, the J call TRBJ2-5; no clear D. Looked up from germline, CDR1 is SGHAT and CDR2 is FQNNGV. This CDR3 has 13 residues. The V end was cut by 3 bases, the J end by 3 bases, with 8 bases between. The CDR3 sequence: CASSLNSKETQYF. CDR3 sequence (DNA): TGTGCCAGCAGCTTGAACTCCAAAGAGACCCAGTACTTC.

The CDR3 is CASSLVGQGANNEQFF. The CDR3 DNA sequence: TGTGCCAGCAGTTTGGTGGGGCAGGGGGCCAACAATGAGCAGTTCTTC. The V and J genes are TRBV28 and TRBJ2-1; TRBD1 agrees at 8 bases. Germline values: CDR1 MDHEN, CDR2 SYDVKM. The CDR3 totals 16 residues. V lost 3 bases to trimming and J lost 5 bases; unmatched junction nucleotides: 9.

CDR3 DNA: TGCGCCAGCAGCTTGGACGGTAATGGCTACACCTTC. Its protein product is CASSLDGNGYTF. This rearrangement joins TRBV5-1 to TRBJ1-2; D uncertain. CDR3 length equals 12 residues. V gave up 0 bases and J gave up 6 bases, with 6 bases separating them. Germline V lookup: CDR1 SGHRS, CDR2 YFSETQ.

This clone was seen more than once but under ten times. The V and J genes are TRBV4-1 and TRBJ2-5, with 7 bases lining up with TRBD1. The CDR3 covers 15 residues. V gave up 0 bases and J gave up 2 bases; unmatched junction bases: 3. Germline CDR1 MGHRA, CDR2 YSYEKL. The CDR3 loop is CASSQEGRGQETQYF. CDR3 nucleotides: TGCGCCAGCAGCCAAGAAGGCAGGGGGCAAGAGACCCAGTACTTC.

Here the CDR3 DNA reads TGTGCCAGCAGCCCAACGGGGTTCAATCAGCCCCAGCATTTT. This translates into CASSPTGFNQPQHF. The chain joins TRBV27 to TRBJ1-5; D is ambiguous. The germline gives CDR1 MNHEY, CDR2 SMNVEV (reference sequence). This CDR3 contains 14 residues. Trimming stripped 6 bases from V and 3 bases from J, with 12 bases between.

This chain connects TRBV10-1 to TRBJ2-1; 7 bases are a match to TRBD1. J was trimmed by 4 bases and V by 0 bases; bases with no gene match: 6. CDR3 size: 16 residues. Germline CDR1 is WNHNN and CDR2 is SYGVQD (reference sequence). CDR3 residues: CASSESRGLGYNEQFF. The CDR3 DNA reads TGCGCCAGCAGTGAGTCAAGGGGGCTGGGATACAATGAGCAGTTCTTC.

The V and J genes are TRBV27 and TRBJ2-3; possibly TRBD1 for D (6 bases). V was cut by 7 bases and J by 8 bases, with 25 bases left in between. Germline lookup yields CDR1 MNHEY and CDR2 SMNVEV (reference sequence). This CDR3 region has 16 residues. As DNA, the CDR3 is TGTGCCAGCACAAGGGGCCAGGGGCTCTCTTTTGCTACGCAGTATTTT. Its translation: CASTRGQGLSFATQYF.

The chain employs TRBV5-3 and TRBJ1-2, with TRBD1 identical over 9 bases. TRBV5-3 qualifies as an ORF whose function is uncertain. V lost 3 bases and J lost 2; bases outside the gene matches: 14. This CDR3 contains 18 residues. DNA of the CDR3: TGTGCCAGAAGCTACAGCCGGGACAGGGTCTTGGGGAACTATGGCTACACCTTC. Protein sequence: CARSYSRDRVLGNYGYTF.

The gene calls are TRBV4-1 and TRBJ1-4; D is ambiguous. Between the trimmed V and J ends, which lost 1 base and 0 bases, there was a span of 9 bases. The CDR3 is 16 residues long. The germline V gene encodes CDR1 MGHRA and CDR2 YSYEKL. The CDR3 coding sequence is TGCGCCAGCAGCCAAGGATGGCGGGCAACTAATGAAAAACTGTTTTTT. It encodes CASSQGWRATNEKLFF.

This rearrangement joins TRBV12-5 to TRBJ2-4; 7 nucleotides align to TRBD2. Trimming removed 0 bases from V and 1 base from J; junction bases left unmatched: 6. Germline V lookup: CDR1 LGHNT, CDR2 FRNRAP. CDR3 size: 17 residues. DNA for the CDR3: TGTGCTAGTGGTTTGGTACAAGGGAGGGCGGCCAAAAACATTCAGTACTTC. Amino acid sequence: CASGLVQGRAAKNIQYF.